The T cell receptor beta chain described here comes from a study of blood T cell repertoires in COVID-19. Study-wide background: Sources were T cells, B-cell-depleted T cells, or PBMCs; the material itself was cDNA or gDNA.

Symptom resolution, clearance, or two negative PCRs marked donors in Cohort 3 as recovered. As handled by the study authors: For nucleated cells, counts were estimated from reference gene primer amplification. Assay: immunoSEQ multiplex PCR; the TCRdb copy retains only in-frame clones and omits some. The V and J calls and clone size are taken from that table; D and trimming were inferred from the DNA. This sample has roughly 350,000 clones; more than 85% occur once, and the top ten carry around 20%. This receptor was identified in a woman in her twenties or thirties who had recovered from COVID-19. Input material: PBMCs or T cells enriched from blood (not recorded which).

The CDR3 is CASRHRGNNSPLHF. In DNA, the CDR3 is TGTGCCAGTAGGCACAGGGGGAATAATTCACCCCTCCACTTT. This chain links TRBV19 with TRBJ1-6, with 8 bases aligning to TRBD1. The CDR3 runs to 14 residues. The J segment lost 5 bases and the V segment lost 6 bases, leaving 3 bases of the junction unmatched. Germline V gene lookup returns CDR1 LNHDA and CDR2 SQIVND (reference sequence).